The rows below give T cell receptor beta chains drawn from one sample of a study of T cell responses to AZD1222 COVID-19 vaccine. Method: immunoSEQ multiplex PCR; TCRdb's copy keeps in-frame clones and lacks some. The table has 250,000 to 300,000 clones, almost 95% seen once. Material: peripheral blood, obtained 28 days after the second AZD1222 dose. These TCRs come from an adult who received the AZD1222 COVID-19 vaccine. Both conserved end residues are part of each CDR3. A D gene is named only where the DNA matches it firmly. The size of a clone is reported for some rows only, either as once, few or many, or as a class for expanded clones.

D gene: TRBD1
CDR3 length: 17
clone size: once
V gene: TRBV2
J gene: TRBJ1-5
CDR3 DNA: TGTGCCAGCAGACTCGATCCCGGGACAGGGGGCAATCAGCCCCAGCATTTT
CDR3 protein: CASRLDPGTGGNQPQHF

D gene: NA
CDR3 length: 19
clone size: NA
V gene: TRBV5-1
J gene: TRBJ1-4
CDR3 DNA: TGCGCCAGCAGCTTGGAACCGGGACTGACAAGGGGAGTAGGAGAAAAACTGTTTTTT
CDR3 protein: CASSLEPGLTRGVGEKLFF

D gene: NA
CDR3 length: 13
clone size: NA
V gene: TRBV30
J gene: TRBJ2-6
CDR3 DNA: TGTGCCTGCAGACGCTCTGGGGCCAACGTCCTGACTTTC
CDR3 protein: CACRRSGANVLTF

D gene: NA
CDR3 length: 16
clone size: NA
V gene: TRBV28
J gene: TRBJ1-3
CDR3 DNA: TGTGCCAGCAGTTTACCGTTGACGGCTTCTGGAAACACCATATATTTT
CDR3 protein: CASSLPLTASGNTIYF

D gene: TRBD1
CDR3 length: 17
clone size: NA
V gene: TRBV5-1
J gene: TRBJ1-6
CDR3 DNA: TGCGCCAGCAGTACCGGGACAGCGAGCTCCTATAATTCACCCCTCCACTTT
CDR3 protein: CASSTGTASSYNSPLHF

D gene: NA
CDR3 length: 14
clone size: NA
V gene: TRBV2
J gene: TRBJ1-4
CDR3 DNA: TGTGCCAGCAGCCTCGGCAGGGCAAATGAAAAACTGTTTTTT
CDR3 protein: CASSLGRANEKLFF

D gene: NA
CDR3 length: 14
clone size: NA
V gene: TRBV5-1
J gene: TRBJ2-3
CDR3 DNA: TGCGCCAGCAGCACTCGGTCGACTAAAGATACGCAGTATTTT
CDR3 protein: CASSTRSTKDTQYF

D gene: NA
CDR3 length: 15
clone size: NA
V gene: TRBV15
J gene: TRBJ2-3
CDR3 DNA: TGTGCCACCACCCCAGCGGGCTCTAGCACAGATACGCAGTATTTT
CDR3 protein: CATTPAGSSTDTQYF

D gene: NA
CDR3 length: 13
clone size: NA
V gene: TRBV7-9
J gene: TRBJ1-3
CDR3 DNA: TGTGCCAGCAGCAGAGGGGGTGGAAACACCATATATTTT
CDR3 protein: CASSRGGGNTIYF

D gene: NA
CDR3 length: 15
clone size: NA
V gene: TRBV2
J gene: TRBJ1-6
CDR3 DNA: TGTGCCAGCAGCTCGCGTCCAGGTTATAATTCACCCCTCCACTTT
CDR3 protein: CASSSRPGYNSPLHF

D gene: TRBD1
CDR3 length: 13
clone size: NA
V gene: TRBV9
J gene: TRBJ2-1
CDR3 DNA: TGTGCCAGCAGCCCACAGGGGGCCGGAGAGCAGTTCTTC
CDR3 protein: CASSPQGAGEQFF

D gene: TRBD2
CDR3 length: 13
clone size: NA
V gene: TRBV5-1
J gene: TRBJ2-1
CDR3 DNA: TGCGCCACGGGACTAGCGGGTTACAATGAGCAGTTCTTC
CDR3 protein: CATGLAGYNEQFF